This T cell receptor beta chain was recovered during a study of control samples from healthy donors and cancer patients. The germline CDR1 and CDR2 sequences are GTSNPN and SVGIG (reference sequence). The CDR3 consists of 12 residues. Between the trimmed V and J ends, which lost 3 bases and 7 bases, there was a span of 12 bases. This clone showed up just once. The method was immunoSEQ multiplex PCR; TCRdb's version includes in-frame clones alone and lacks a portion of them. This table holds roughly 80,000 clones, nearly 90% found once. The sequenced material came from blood. This TCR was sampled from a woman aged 45-60 years in good health. This chain uses TRBV30 with TRBJ1-1; unclear D gene. The CDR3 DNA is TGTGCCTGGAGCCCCAGGATTGGTGAAGCTTTCTTT. Translation gives CAWSPRIGEAFF.